A selection of T cell receptor beta chains follows, all from one sample in a study of identical twins. TCRdb ran MiXCR on the 5' RACE reads and lists one entry per CDR3 protein. The sample carries 280,000 or so distinct CDR3 sequences, under 9.5% recorded once. These sequences were also reported in another study, on yellow fever vaccine responses in identical twins.

The specimen was memory (CD45RO+) T cells sorted from blood. The receptors were sampled from a young woman in good health. The CDR3 runs from the conserved cysteine through the conserved F or W. Fields, in order: D gene, J gene, clone size, V gene, CDR3 protein, CDR3 DNA. D genes are given only for firm matches. A clone size is listed for some rows: how often the clone was seen (once, few, many), or a class if it is expanded.

>-|TRBJ2-1|many|TRBV13
CASRPPSGAGSYNEQFF
TGTGCCAGCAGGCCCCCATCGGGGGCGGGCTCCTACAATGAGCAGTTCTTC
>TRBD2|TRBJ2-5|once|TRBV2
CASSPNRAGGHETQYF
TGTGCCAGCAGTCCAAATCGGGCGGGGGGGCACGAGACCCAGTACTTC
>TRBD1|TRBJ2-3|many|TRBV12-3/TRBV12-4
CASSPPRDRAAQYF
TGTGCCAGCTCTCCCCCCAGGGACAGAGCCGCGCAGTATTTT
>TRBD2|TRBJ2-3|-|TRBV19
CASSIAVSGSGTDTQYF
TGTGCCAGTAGTATAGCGGTCAGCGGGAGTGGCACAGATACGCAGTATTTT
>TRBD1|TRBJ1-5|few|TRBV6-5
CASSYPPQGSDQPQHF
TGTGCCAGCAGTTACCCCCCACAGGGGTCGGATCAGCCCCAGCATTTT
>TRBD2|TRBJ2-1|few|TRBV7-3
CASTLSGAGQYNEQFF
TGTGCCAGCACCTTAAGCGGGGCGGGGCAATACAATGAGCAGTTCTTC
>TRBD1|TRBJ1-4|-|TRBV6-1
CASSADRVGEKLFF
TGTGCCAGCAGTGCTGACAGGGTTGGGGAAAAACTGTTTTTT
>TRBD1|TRBJ1-2|-|TRBV28
CASTEGTVYSWGGYTF
TGTGCCAGCACCGAAGGGACAGTATATTCCTGGGGAGGCTACACCTTC
>-|TRBJ2-1|many|TRBV3-1
CASSQDQLGEQFF
TGTGCCAGCAGCCAAGATCAACTAGGTGAGCAGTTCTTC
>-|TRBJ1-5|-|TRBV11-2
CASSYLGGGRNQPQHF
TGTGCCAGCAGCTACCTAGGCGGGGGTCGTAATCAGCCCCAGCATTTT
>TRBD1|TRBJ1-2|-|TRBV20-1
CSARDPTGGHYGYTF
TGCAGTGCTAGAGACCCAACAGGGGGGCACTATGGCTACACCTTC
>-|TRBJ1-6|few|TRBV5-5
CASSGGSGAYNSPLHF
TGTGCCAGCAGCGGGGGCAGCGGAGCCTATAATTCACCCCTCCACTTT
>TRBD1|TRBJ1-4|many|TRBV6-1
CASSRGGIITTNEKLFF
TGTGCCAGCAGCAGGGGGGGTATAATTACAACTAATGAAAAACTGTTTTTT
>TRBD1|TRBJ1-3|many|TRBV28
CASRRGQVAGNTIYF
TGTGCCAGCAGAAGAGGACAGGTTGCTGGAAACACCATATATTTT
>TRBD1|TRBJ2-3|-|TRBV5-1
CASSLSQGVTSTDTQYF
TGCGCCAGCAGCTTGTCCCAGGGGGTCACCTCCACAGATACGCAGTATTTT
>TRBD2|TRBJ2-5|many|TRBV4-2
CASSQGGTSGKKETQYF
TGTGCCAGCAGCCAAGGCGGGACTAGCGGGAAAAAAGAGACCCAGTACTTC
>-|TRBJ1-6|many|TRBV27
CASSLSRGSPLHF
TGTGCCAGCAGTCTCAGCCGGGGTTCACCCCTCCACTTT
>-|TRBJ1-1|many|TRBV29-1
CSVEDVGVEAFF
TGCAGCGTTGAAGATGTTGGGGTGGAAGCTTTCTTT
>TRBD1|TRBJ1-1|many|TRBV5-1
CASSSRQGARAVNTEAFF
TGCGCCAGCAGCTCAAGACAGGGGGCGCGAGCGGTGAACACTGAAGCTTTCTTT
>-|TRBJ1-3|-|TRBV6-1
CASSEVNSGNTIYF
TGTGCCAGCAGTGAGGTCAACTCTGGAAACACCATATATTTT
>TRBD1|TRBJ1-1|many|TRBV20-1
CSARVNGQGRARTEAFF
TGCAGTGCTAGAGTGAACGGACAGGGGAGGGCTAGGACTGAAGCTTTCTTT
>-|TRBJ2-2|many|TRBV12-3/TRBV12-4
CASSLAQGGGELFF
TGTGCCAGCAGTTTGGCGCAGGGCGGAGGGGAGCTGTTTTTT
>-|TRBJ2-1|many|TRBV12-3/TRBV12-4
CASSPQGGQLVDEQFF
TGTGCCAGCAGTCCCCAAGGGGGGCAGCTAGTGGATGAGCAGTTCTTC
>-|TRBJ2-3|many|TRBV5-1
CASSLGHNTDTQYF
TGCGCCAGCAGCTTGGGACACAACACAGATACGCAGTATTTT
>TRBD2|TRBJ2-4|few|TRBV12-3/TRBV12-4
CASSRPSAGGRGDIQYF
TGTGCCAGCAGTCGACCATCCGCGGGGGGCCGGGGGGACATTCAGTACTTC
>-|TRBJ2-1|few|TRBV9
CASSWSGGALGEQFF
TGTGCCAGCAGCTGGAGTGGGGGGGCCCTCGGTGAGCAGTTCTTC
>-|TRBJ2-2|many|TRBV10-3
CAISEGRLSAGELFF
TGTGCCATCAGCGAGGGTCGACTCTCCGCCGGGGAGCTGTTTTTT
>TRBD1|TRBJ2-5|many|TRBV7-3
CASSLTQGAVETQYF
TGTGCCAGCAGCTTAACTCAGGGGGCCGTGGAGACCCAGTACTTC
>TRBD1|TRBJ2-1|many|TRBV29-1
CSANQASRTGFNEQFF
TGCAGCGCCAATCAAGCTAGTAGGACAGGGTTCAATGAGCAGTTCTTC
>-|TRBJ1-2|few|TRBV28
CASGLRGYGYTF
TGTGCCAGCGGGTTGAGGGGCTATGGCTACACCTTC
>-|TRBJ2-3|many|TRBV11-2
CASSLAAPEGKYTQYF
TGTGCCAGCAGCTTAGCGGCACCGGAGGGGAAGTATACGCAGTATTTT
>TRBD1|TRBJ2-2|many|TRBV29-1
CSVWTGGSGELFF
TGCAGCGTTTGGACAGGGGGATCCGGGGAGCTGTTTTTT
>-|TRBJ2-5|-|TRBV28
CASSRWGKQETQYF
TGTGCCAGCAGTCGCTGGGGGAAGCAAGAGACCCAGTACTTC
>-|TRBJ2-7|few|TRBV6-1
CASSESPTGSHEQYF
TGTGCCAGCAGTGAAAGCCCGACGGGTTCCCACGAGCAGTACTTC
>-|TRBJ2-1|many|TRBV27
CASSLPDPRNEQFF
TGTGCCAGCAGTTTACCGGACCCTCGAAATGAGCAGTTCTTC
>-|TRBJ1-6|many|TRBV12-3/TRBV12-4
CASSRTVDNSPLHF
TGTGCCAGCAGTCGGACAGTCGATAATTCACCCCTCCACTTT
>-|TRBJ2-1|few|TRBV2
CASRGDNAHYNEQFF
TGTGCCAGCAGGGGGGACAATGCCCACTACAATGAGCAGTTCTTC
>TRBD2|TRBJ2-7|-|TRBV5-1
CASSLVGGLGYEQYF
TGCGCCAGCAGCTTGGTGGGAGGGCTGGGCTACGAGCAGTACTTC
>-|TRBJ1-1|many|TRBV12-5
CASGFHAVRNTEAFF
TGTGCTAGTGGTTTCCATGCGGTCAGGAACACTGAAGCTTTCTTT
>TRBD2|TRBJ2-5|-|TRBV20-1
CSANHIGAGTSGRAGETQYF
TGCAGTGCTAACCACATAGGTGCCGGGACTAGCGGGAGGGCCGGAGAGACCCAGTACTTC
>TRBD1|TRBJ1-5|-|TRBV7-8
CASSLGDRTQPQHF
TGTGCCAGCAGCTTAGGGGACAGGACTCAGCCCCAGCATTTT
>-|TRBJ1-1|many|TRBV5-1
CASSLDSSRDEAFF
TGCGCCAGCAGCTTGGACAGTTCTAGGGATGAAGCTTTCTTT
>-|TRBJ2-5|few|TRBV28
CASTPGGRETQYF
TGTGCCAGCACCCCAGGAGGGCGGGAGACCCAGTACTTC
>TRBD2|TRBJ2-2|-|TRBV7-8
CASSLVGAGATGELFF
TGTGCCAGCAGCTTAGTGGGTGCGGGAGCCACCGGGGAGCTGTTTTTT
>-|TRBJ1-1|many|TRBV10-2
CASSEPRKNTEAFF
TGCGCCAGCAGTGAGCCAAGAAAGAACACTGAAGCTTTCTTT
>TRBD1|TRBJ1-5|many|TRBV12-3/TRBV12-4
CASSLATGGGQPQHF
TGTGCCAGCAGTTTGGCCACAGGGGGCGGTCAGCCCCAGCATTTT
>-|TRBJ2-3|many|TRBV24-1
CATSVPRLGQAVNTDTQYF
TGTGCCACCAGTGTCCCGAGGTTGGGGCAGGCTGTAAACACAGATACGCAGTATTTT
>-|TRBJ2-2|-|TRBV2
CASSESQYGGELFF
TGTGCCAGCAGTGAATCGCAGTATGGAGGGGAGCTGTTTTTT
>-|TRBJ2-1|many|TRBV9
CASSVRPGDSHNEQFF
TGTGCCAGCAGCGTTAGACCCGGGGACTCTCACAATGAGCAGTTCTTC
>-|TRBJ2-1|many|TRBV12-3/TRBV12-4
CASSRGRGLGYNEQFF
TGTGCCAGCAGCCGGGGGCGCGGGCTGGGGTACAATGAGCAGTTCTTC
>-|TRBJ2-5|many|TRBV2
CASSSGRQETQYF
TGTGCCAGCAGTTCGGGACGGCAAGAGACCCAGTACTTC
>-|TRBJ1-1|-|TRBV4-1
CASSQDREAFF
TGCGCCAGCAGCCAAGACAGGGAAGCTTTCTTT
>-|TRBJ2-1|many|TRBV6-1
CASTLQGSYNEQFF
TGTGCCAGCACCTTACAGGGCTCCTACAATGAGCAGTTCTTC
>-|TRBJ2-1|few|TRBV7-3
CARTARNEQFF
TGTGCCAGGACAGCCAGGAATGAGCAGTTCTTC